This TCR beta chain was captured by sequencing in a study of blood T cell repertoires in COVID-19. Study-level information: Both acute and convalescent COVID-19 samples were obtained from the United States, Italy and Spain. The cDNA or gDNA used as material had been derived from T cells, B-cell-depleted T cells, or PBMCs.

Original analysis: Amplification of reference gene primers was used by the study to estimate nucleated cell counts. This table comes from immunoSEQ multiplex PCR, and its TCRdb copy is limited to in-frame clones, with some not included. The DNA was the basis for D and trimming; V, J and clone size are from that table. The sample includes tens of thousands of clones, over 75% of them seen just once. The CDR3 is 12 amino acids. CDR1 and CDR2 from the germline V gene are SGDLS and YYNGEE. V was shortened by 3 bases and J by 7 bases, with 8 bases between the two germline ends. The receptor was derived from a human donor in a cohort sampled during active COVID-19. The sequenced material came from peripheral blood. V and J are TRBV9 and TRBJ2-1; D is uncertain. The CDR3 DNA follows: TGTGCCAGCAGCGCCCGTCAGAATGAGCAGTTCTTC. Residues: CASSARQNEQFF.